The 3 T cell receptor beta chains reported below all come from one sample, sequenced in a study of shared clonotypes between healthy human individuals. The table came from immunoSEQ multiplex PCR; TCRdb's copy has only in-frame clones and leaves some out. This table has over 400,000 clones, 70% to 85% appearing once. What was sequenced was PBMCs. These receptor sequences come from a woman aged 40-49 years in good health. Some clones in this sample may be carry-over from other donors' samples.

This clone was observed at least ten times. The chain joins TRBV27 to TRBJ1-5; D not certain. Trimming took 6 bases from V and 4 from J, leaving 10 bases between them. The germline V gene encodes CDR1 MNHEY and CDR2 SMNVEV (reference sequence). CDR3 length equals 13 residues. The CDR3 region is CASRELGNQPQHF. For the CDR3, the DNA is TGTGCCAGCAGGGAGTTGGGGAATCAGCCCCAGCATTTT.

The genes are TRBV27 and TRBJ1-1; D gene ambiguous. The CDR3 is made up of 16 amino acids. Germline V lookup: CDR1 MNHEY, CDR2 SMNVEV (reference sequence). Between the trimmed V and J ends, which lost 0 bases and 1 base, there was a span of 12 bases. In DNA form, the CDR3 reads TGTGCCAGCAGTTTATCCCGGGGAATGGGGAACACTGAAGCTTTCTTT. This codes for CASSLSRGMGNTEAFF.

This clone was observed a few times. The chain is built from TRBV28 and TRBJ1-5, with a weak D call TRBD1 (6 bases). With 1 base removed from V and 5 bases from J, the gap between germline ends came to 9 bases. CDR3 length: 14 residues. The V gene's germline CDR1 is MDHEN and CDR2 SYDVKM. CDR3 amino acids: CASSLLGTHQPQHF. DNA for the CDR3: TGTGCCAGCAGTTTATTGGGGACACATCAGCCCCAGCATTTT.